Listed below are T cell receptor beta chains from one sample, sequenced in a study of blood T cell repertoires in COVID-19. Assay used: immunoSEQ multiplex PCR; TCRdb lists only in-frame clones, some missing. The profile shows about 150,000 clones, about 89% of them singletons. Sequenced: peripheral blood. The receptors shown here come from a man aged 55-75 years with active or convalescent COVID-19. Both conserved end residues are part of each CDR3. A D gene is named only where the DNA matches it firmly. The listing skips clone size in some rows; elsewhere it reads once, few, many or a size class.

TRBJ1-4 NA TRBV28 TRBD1 TGTGCCAGCAGGACAGGGACCGAAAAACTGTTTTTT CASRTGTEKLFF
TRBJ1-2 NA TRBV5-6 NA TGTGCCAGCAGCGACAGGCAGGGGGGCTACACCTTC CASSDRQGGYTF
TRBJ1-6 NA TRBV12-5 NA TGTGCTAGTGGTTTCAATGATAATTCACCCCTCCACTTT CASGFNDNSPLHF
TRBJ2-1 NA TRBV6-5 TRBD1 TGTGCCAGCAGTTATGAAAGGGCAGGGGGCAGAAATGAGCAGTTCTTC CASSYERAGGRNEQFF
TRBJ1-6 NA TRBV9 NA TGTGCCAGCAGCTCCCGAGGGGGAGATTCACCCCTCCACTTT CASSSRGGDSPLHF
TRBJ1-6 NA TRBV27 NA TGTGCCAGCCGATTGAGCTCCTATAATTCACCCCTCCACTTT CASRLSSYNSPLHF
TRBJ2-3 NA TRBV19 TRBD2 TGTGCCAGTAGTCGGGGGACTAGCGGAACTAGCACAGATACGCAGTATTTT CASSRGTSGTSTDTQYF
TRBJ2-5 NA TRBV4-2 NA TGTGCCAGCAGCCAAGCGCGAGAGACCCAGTACTTC CASSQARETQYF
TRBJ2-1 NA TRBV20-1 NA TGCAGTGCTGCTTACATAAATGAGCAGTTCTTC CSAAYINEQFF
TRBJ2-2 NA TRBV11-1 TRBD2 TGTGCCAGCAGCTTGAGACTAGCGGGGGGGACCGGGGAGCTGTTTTTT CASSLRLAGGTGELFF
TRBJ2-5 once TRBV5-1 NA TGCGCCAGCAGCTTGGGCAGGCATGAGACCCAGTACTTC CASSLGRHETQYF
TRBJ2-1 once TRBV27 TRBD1 TGTGCCAGCAGTTGGGGACAGGGGGCCTACAATGAGCAGTTCTTC CASSWGQGAYNEQFF
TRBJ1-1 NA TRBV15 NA TGTGCCACCAGCAGAGACACCATCGCAGTGAACACTGAAGCTTTCTTT CATSRDTIAVNTEAFF
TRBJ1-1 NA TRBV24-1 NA TGTGCCACCAGTGACCGCGGGAACACTGAAGCTTTCTTT CATSDRGNTEAFF
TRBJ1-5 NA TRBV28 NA TGTGCCAGCAGCGGGAATCAGCCCCAGCATTTT CASSGNQPQHF
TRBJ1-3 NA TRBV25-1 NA TGTGCCAGCAGTGACCGGGGGTCTGGAAACACCATATATTTT CASSDRGSGNTIYF
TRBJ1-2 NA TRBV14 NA TGTGCCAGCAGCCAAGATCTCACGGACTATGGCTACACCTTC CASSQDLTDYGYTF
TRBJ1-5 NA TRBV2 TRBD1 TGTGCCAGCCGCGGGACAGGGGATAGCCAGCCCCAGCATTTT CASRGTGDSQPQHF
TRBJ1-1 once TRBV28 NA TGTGCCAGCAGTTACGACAGATTTCGGACTGAAGCTTTCTTT CASSYDRFRTEAFF
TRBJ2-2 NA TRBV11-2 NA TGTGCCAGCAGCATCCAAGGTCCGACTCCCGTCAGCACCGGGGAGCTGTTTTTT CASSIQGPTPVSTGELFF
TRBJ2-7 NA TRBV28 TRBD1 TGTGCCAGCAAGACAGGGGTCCCCTACGAGCAGTACTTC CASKTGVPYEQYF
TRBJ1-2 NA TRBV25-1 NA TGTGCCAGCAGTGATCCCAGGGCGCGGGGCTACACCTTC CASSDPRARGYTF
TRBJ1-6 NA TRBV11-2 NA TGTGCCAGCAGGACCCGAGACACTAATTCACCCCTCCACTTT CASRTRDTNSPLHF
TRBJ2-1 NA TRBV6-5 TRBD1 TGTGCCAGCAGCCGGGGACAGGGGGCCTACAATGAGCAGTTCTTC CASSRGQGAYNEQFF
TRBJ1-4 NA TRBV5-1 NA TGCGCCAGCAGCCCGGGACTTGCAACTAATGAAAAACTGTTTTTT CASSPGLATNEKLFF
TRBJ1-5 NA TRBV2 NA TGTGCCAGCACGGGGGGGGGTCAGCCCCAGCATTTT CASTGGGQPQHF
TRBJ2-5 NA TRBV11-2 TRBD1 TGTGCCAGCAATCCCGGGACAGGGGGCCTCCAAGAGACCCAGTACTTC CASNPGTGGLQETQYF
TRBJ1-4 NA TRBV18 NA TGTGCCAGCTCACGGAGTACAACTAATGAAAAACTGTTTTTT CASSRSTTNEKLFF
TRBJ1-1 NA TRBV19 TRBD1 TGTGCCAGTAGTATGGGACAGACTGAAGCTTTCTTT CASSMGQTEAFF
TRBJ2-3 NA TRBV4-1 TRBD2 TGCGCCAGCAGCCAAGATGGGGCGGGGGGGCCCCATGGCACAGATACGCAGTATTTT CASSQDGAGGPHGTDTQYF
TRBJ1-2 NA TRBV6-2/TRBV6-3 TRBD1 TGTGCCAGCAGCAGGGGGCGCGGCTACACCTTC CASSRGRGYTF
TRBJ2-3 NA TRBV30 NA TGTGCCTGGAGTGTAGAAAGCGGTTTCCGCACAGATACGCAGTATTTT CAWSVESGFRTDTQYF
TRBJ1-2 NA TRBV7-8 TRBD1 TGTGCCAGCAGCCGAGCACAGGGGCGACCCTATGGCTACACCTTC CASSRAQGRPYGYTF
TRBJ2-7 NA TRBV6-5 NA TGTGCCAGCAGTTACCGGGGGGCCCCCTACGAGCAGTACTTC CASSYRGAPYEQYF
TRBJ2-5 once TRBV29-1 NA TGCAGCGTTGAACTCGGGCAGGGGGGTCAAGAGACCCAGTACTTC CSVELGQGGQETQYF
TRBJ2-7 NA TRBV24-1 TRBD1 TGTGCCACCAGTGACCCCGGGACAGGCCCCACCTACGAGCAGTACTTC CATSDPGTGPTYEQYF
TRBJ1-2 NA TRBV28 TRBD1 TGTGCCAGCAGTTTCGTGGCAGGGGGCGCGGACTATGGCTACACCTTC CASSFVAGGADYGYTF
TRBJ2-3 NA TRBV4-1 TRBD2 TGCGCCAGCAGAATAGCGGGAAGCGGACGTCGGGATACGCAGTATTTT CASRIAGSGRRDTQYF
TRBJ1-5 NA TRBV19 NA TGTGCCAGTAGTGCTGTTAGGACAGACTATAGCAATCAGCCCCAGCATTTT CASSAVRTDYSNQPQHF
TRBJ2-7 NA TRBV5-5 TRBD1 TGTGCCAGCAGCTTACCCGGGACAGAACTCTACGAGCAGTACTTC CASSLPGTELYEQYF
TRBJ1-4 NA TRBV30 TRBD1 TGTGCCTGGAGCCCCCCGGGACAGCGTAATGAAAAACTGTTTTTT CAWSPPGQRNEKLFF
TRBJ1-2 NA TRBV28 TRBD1 TGTGCCAGCAGTTTATTGGGGACAGGGGATACCTATGGCTACACCTTC CASSLLGTGDTYGYTF
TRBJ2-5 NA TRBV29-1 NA TGCAGCGTGTACAGGGTTGGCGAGACCCAGTACTTC CSVYRVGETQYF
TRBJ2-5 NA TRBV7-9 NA TGTGCCAGCAGCCCTAAAGAGACCCAGTACTTC CASSPKETQYF
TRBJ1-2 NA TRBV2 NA TGTGCCAGCAGTGAGGAGGGACCGAGATATGGCTACACCTTC CASSEEGPRYGYTF
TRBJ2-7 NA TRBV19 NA TGTGCCAGTAGTACCGGGATAGCGTGGAGCTACGAGCAGTACTTC CASSTGIAWSYEQYF
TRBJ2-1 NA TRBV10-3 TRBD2 TGTGCCATCACTTCATCTAGCGGGGGGAACTACAATGAGCAGTTCTTC CAITSSSGGNYNEQFF
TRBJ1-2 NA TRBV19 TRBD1 TGTGCCAGTACCTTGGACGGGACAGGGGTTCCCGAGAGCTATGGCTACACCTTC CASTLDGTGVPESYGYTF
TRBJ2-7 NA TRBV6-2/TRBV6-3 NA TGTGCCAGCAGTTACGCGGTCGGGTCGGTGGACGAGCAGTACTTC CASSYAVGSVDEQYF
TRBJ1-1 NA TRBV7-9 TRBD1 TGTGCCACTGGAAAGGGGGCTTTCTCTGAAGCTTTCTTT CATGKGAFSEAFF
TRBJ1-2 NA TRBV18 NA TGTGCCAGCTCACCAGGCACAGCCGAGGGCTACACCTTC CASSPGTAEGYTF
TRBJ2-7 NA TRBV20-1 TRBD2 TGCAGTGCTAGTAGGAGTGGGACTACACTATCCTACGAGCAGTACTTC CSASRSGTTLSYEQYF
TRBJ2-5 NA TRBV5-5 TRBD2 TGTGCCAGCAGCTTGGTTCTAGCGGGGCTGGAGACCCAGTACTTC CASSLVLAGLETQYF
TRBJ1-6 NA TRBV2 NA TGTGCCAGCAGTGAACGGAGCTCCTATAATTCACCCCTCCACTTT CASSERSSYNSPLHF